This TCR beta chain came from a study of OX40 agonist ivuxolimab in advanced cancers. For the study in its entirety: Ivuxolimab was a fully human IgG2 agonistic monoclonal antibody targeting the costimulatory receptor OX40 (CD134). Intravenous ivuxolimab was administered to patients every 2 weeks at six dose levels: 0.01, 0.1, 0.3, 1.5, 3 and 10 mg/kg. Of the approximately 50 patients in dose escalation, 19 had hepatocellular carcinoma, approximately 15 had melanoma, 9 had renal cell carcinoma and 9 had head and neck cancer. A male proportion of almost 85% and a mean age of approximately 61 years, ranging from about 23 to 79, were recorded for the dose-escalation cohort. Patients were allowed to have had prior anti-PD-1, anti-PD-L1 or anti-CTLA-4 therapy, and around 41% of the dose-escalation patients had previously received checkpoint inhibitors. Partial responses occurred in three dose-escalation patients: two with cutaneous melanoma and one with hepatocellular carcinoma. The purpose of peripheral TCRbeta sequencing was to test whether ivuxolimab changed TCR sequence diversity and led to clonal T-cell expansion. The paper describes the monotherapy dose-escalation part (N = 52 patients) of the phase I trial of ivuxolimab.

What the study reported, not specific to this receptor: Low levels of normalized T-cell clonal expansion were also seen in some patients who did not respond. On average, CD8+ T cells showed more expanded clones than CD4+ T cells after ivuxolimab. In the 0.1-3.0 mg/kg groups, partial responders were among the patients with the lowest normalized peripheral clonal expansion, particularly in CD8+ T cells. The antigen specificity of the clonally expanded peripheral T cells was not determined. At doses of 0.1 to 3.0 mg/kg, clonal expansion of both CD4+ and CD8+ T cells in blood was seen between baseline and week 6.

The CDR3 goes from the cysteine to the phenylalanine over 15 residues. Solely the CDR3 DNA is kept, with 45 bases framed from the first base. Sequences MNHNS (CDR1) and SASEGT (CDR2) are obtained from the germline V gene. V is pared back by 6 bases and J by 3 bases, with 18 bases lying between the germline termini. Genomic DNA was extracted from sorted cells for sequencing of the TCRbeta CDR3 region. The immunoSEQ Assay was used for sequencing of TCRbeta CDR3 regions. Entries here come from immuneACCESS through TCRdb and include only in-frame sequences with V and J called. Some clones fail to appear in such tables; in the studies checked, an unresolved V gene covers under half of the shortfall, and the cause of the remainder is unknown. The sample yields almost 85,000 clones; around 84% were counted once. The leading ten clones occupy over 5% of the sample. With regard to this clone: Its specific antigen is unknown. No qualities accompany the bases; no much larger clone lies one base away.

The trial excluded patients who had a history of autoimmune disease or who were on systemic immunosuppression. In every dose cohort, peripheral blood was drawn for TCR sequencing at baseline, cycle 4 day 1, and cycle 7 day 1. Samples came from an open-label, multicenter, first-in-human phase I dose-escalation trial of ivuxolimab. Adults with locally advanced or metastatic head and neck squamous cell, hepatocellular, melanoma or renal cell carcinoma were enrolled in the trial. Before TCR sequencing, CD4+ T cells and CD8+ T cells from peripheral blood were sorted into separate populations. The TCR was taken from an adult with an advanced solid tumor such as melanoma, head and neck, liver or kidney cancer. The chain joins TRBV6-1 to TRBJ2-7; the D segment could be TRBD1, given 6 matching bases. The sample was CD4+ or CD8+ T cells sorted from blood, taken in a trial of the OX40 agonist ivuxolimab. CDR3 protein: CASRGPGQSGYEQYF. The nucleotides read TGTGCCAGCAGGGGCCCCGGACAGTCGGGCTACGAGCAGTACTTC.